This record covers a single TCR beta chain. Antigen unknown. The sample comes from a study of OX40 agonist ivuxolimab in advanced cancers. Study-level information: Patients were given ivuxolimab, an antibody that agonizes OX40 (CD134). Past anti-PD-1, anti-PD-L1 or anti-CTLA-4 therapy was accepted, and 40% had received some.

Overall study results and limits: Blood T cells, both CD4+ and CD8+, expanded clonally by week 6 at 0.1 to 3.0 mg/kg.

The data were produced by immunoSEQ multiplex PCR, yet TCRdb's version contains in-frame clones alone and is incomplete. The profile shows around 76,000 clones, more than 80% of them singletons. The ends lost 5 bases at V and 2 bases at J; junction bases unmatched: 9. This CDR3 contains 16 residues. CDR1 LNHDA and CDR2 SQIVND come from the germline V gene (reference sequence). The genes are TRBV19 and TRBJ2-3; 8 bases align to TRBD2. The receptor was derived from an adult with an advanced solid tumor such as melanoma, head and neck, liver or kidney cancer. The material sequenced was CD4+ or CD8+ T cells sorted from blood, taken in a trial of the OX40 agonist ivuxolimab. The CDR3 region has the DNA TGTGCCAGTAGTCGCCGGGGGGGCGGGGCCACAGATACGCAGTATTTT. Amino acid sequence: CASSRRGGGATDTQYF.